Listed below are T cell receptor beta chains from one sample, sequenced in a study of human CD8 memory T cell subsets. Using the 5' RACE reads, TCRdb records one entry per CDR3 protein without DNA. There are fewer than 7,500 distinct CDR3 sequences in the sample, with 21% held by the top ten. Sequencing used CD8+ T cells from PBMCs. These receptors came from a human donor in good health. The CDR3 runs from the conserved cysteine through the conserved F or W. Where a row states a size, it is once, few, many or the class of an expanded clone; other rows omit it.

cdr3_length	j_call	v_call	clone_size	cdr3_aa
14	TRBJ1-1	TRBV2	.	CASSEALRGTEAFF
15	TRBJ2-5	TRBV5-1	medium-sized	CASSSWDSAQETQYF
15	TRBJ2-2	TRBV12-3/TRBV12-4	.	CASSLGLGAGGELFF
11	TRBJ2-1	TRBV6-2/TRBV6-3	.	CASALYNEQFF
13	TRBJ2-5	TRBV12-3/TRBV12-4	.	CASKLAGGETQYF
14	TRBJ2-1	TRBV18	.	CASSPSSTGAEQFF
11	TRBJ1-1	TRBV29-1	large	CSVDDGYEAFF
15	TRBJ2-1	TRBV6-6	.	CASRKTSGRADEQFF
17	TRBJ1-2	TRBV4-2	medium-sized	CASSQSRTGRELDGYTF
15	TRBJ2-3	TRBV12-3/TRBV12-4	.	CASSPRLAGEDTQYF
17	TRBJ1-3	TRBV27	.	CASSDRPGLSSGNTIYF
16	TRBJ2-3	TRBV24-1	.	CATSGNGLAGLHTQYF
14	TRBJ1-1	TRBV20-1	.	CSAKGPGRTTEAFF
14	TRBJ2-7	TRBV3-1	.	CASSQDLAGYEQYF
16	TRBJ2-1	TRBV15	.	CATSRATGGSYNEQFF
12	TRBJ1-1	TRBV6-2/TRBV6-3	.	CASRANRFEAFF
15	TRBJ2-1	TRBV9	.	CASSARGGTEGEQFF
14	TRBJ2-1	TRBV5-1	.	CASSFAPGGYEQFF
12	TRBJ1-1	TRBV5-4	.	CASSLSGIEAFF
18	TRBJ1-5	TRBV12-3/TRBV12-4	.	CASSLKGSGGANNQPQHF
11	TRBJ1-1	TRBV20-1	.	CSGTVNTEAFF
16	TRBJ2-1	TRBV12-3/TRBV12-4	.	CASSFSIAGVGDEQFF
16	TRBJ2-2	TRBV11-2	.	CASSLPTSGITGELFF
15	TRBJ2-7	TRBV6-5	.	CASSYSRGLSYEQYF
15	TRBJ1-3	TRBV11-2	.	CASSPVRGSGNTIYF
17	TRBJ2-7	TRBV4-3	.	CASSQDLDRGLTYEQYF
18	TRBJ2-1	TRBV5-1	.	CASSDRTSGRPWYNEQFF
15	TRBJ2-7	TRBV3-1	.	CASSQDMGESYEQYF